These 26 T cell receptor beta chains came from one sample sequenced in a study of early T cells in non-severe SARS-CoV-2 infection. TCRdb ran MiXCR on the 5' RACE reads and lists one entry per CDR3 protein. The table has over 50,000 distinct CDR3 sequences, approximately 15% seen once. This material consisted of whole blood, taken at baseline. The receptors come from an adult who was a healthcare worker with PCR-confirmed SARS-CoV-2 infection or an uninfected control (not recorded which).

This clonotype was picked up many times. This chain links TRBV20-1 with TRBJ2-1; no clear D gene. This CDR3 comprises 12 residues. Germline CDR1 is DFQATT and CDR2 is SNEGSKA (reference sequence). The V end lost 6 bases, the J end lost 2 bases, and 8 bases lay between the germline ends. Here the CDR3 DNA reads TGCAGTGCGCAGAGGCCCTACAATGAGCAGTTCTTC. It yields the protein CSAQRPYNEQFF.

The sample holds a few counts of this clonotype. The genes are TRBV20-1 and TRBJ2-7; no clear D gene. Deletions cut 3 bases from V and 4 bases from J, with 22 bases between. Per germline, CDR1 DFQATT and CDR2 SNEGSKA (reference sequence). The CDR3 contains 16 residues. CDR3 bases: TGCAGTGCTAGTCTTTCTCGGCGGAGAGTGGTGTACGAGCAGTACTTC. This encodes CSASLSRRRVVYEQYF.

V is TRBV10-3 and J is TRBJ2-7; D gene unclear. Germline loops: CDR1 ENHRY, CDR2 SYGVKD. The CDR3 has 13 residues. The V gene lost 0 bases and the J gene lost 3 bases, with 6 bases spanning the gap. The CDR3 DNA follows: TGTGCCATCAGTGAGTCGGGTTTCTACGAGCAGTACTTC. Protein sequence: CAISESGFYEQYF.

The genes are TRBV18 and TRBJ1-1, with no clear D. The ends were cut back, 0 bases at V and 5 bases at J, with 7 bases in the middle. CDR1 KGHSH and CDR2 LQKENI come from the germline V gene. The length of the CDR3 is 13 residues. This CDR3 is CASSPPPWTEAFF. CDR3 in DNA: TGTGCCAGCTCACCACCGCCCTGGACTGAAGCTTTCTTT.

The gene calls are TRBV10-1 and TRBJ2-2, with 13 bases matching TRBD2. This CDR3 has 17 amino acids. The germline CDR1 and CDR2 sequences are WNHNN and SYGVQD (reference sequence). The V and J ends lost 6 bases and 2 bases, in that order; junction bases with no gene match: 6. This CDR3 is CASSKGLAGANTGELFF. The DNA of the CDR3 is TGCGCCAGCAGCAAAGGACTAGCGGGGGCCAACACCGGGGAGCTGTTTTTT.

The chain employs TRBV18 and TRBJ1-2, with a weak D call TRBD1 (6 bases). Per the germline V gene, CDR1 is KGHSH and CDR2 is LQKENI. The CDR3 runs to 16 residues. V lost 2 bases to trimming and J lost 6 bases, with 19 bases between them. The CDR3 spells CASSPDLSGRTDGYTF. CDR3 coding DNA: TGTGCCAGCTCACCAGACCTTTCTGGACGGACAGATGGCTACACCTTC.

The chain carries TRBV3-1 and TRBJ1-3, with 7 bases lining up with TRBD1. The CDR3 is made up of 14 amino acids. The germline V gene has CDR1 LGHDT and CDR2 YNNKEL (reference sequence). J gave up 6 bases and V 0 bases, and 2 bases lay outside the gene matches. CDR3 sequence reads: CASSQDGQENTIYF. Here the CDR3 DNA reads TGTGCCAGCAGCCAAGATGGACAGGAAAACACCATATATTTT.

The V call is TRBV30, the J call TRBJ1-6, with 10 bases identical to TRBD1. CDR3 size: 14 residues. With V trimmed by 3 bases and J by 7 bases, 3 bases remained unmatched. Germline CDR1 GTSNPN, CDR2 SVGIG (reference sequence). DNA for the CDR3: TGTGCCTGGAGCGGACAGGGGGGAAATTCACCCCTCCACTTT. It specifies CAWSGQGGNSPLHF. The variable domain in full, completed from reference TRBV30 and TRBJ1-6, reads SQTIHQWPATLVQPVGSPLSLECTVEGTSNPNLYWYRQAAGRGLQLLFYSVGIGQISSEVPQNLSASRPQDRQFILSSKKLLLSDSGFYLCAWSGQGGNSPLHFGNGTRLTVT.

The genes are TRBV5-1 and TRBJ2-6; D remains unclear. CDR1 is SGHRS and CDR2 is YFSETQ in the germline V gene. The CDR3 has 16 amino acids. The V end was cut by 0 bases, the J end by 4 bases, with 11 bases between. In DNA form, the CDR3 reads TGCGCCAGCAGCTTGGTCCCTTACGGCGGGGCCAACGTCCTGACTTTC. It yields the protein CASSLVPYGGANVLTF.

This clonotype came up many times. The V gene is TRBV3-1, the J gene TRBJ1-1; D not certain. Germline values: CDR1 LGHDT, CDR2 YNNKEL (reference sequence). V dropped 0 bases and J dropped 1 base, with 6 bases sitting between them. The CDR3 consists of 14 residues. CDR3 nucleotides: TGTGCCAGCAGCCAAGATGAAGAGAACACTGAAGCTTTCTTT. Residues: CASSQDEENTEAFF.

This clonotype has a count of ten or more. This sequence joins TRBV29-1 and TRBJ2-3; 10 bases are a match to TRBD1. CDR1 is SQVTM, CDR2 ANQGSEA, per germline. Unmatched junction bases numbered 6, after V lost 5 bases and J lost 1 base. The CDR3 has 15 residues. The CDR3 DNA is TGCAGCGTTCTTGCCGGGACAGGGGGCACAGATACGCAGTATTTT. Translated, it gives CSVLAGTGGTDTQYF.

The chain combines TRBV7-8 with TRBJ2-7; D is undetermined. Trimming removed 4 bases from V and 7 bases from J, with 14 bases in between. Germline V gene sequence: CDR1 SGHVS, CDR2 FQNEAQ. The CDR3 sequence is 13 residues long. The CDR3 region has the DNA TGTGCCAGCAGCTCCGGACGGCTGTTGGAGCAGTACTTC. This gives the protein CASSSGRLLEQYF. The full variable domain, its missing parts supplied by reference TRBV7-8 and TRBJ2-7, is GAGVSQSPRYKVAKRGQDVALRCDPISGHVSLFWYQQALGQGPEFLTYFQNEAQLDKSGLPSDRFFAERPEGSVSTLKIQRTQQEDSAVYLCASSSGRLLEQYFGPGTRLTVT.

V and J are TRBV18 and TRBJ2-2; D unresolved. V was trimmed by 2 bases and J by 6 bases, leaving 22 bases between them. The V gene's germline CDR1 is KGHSH and CDR2 LQKENI. The length of the CDR3 is 18 residues. For the CDR3, the DNA is TGTGCCAGCTCACCAAACGTGCCTTCTCTAGAGCCCTCCGGGGAGCTGTTTTTT. This translates into CASSPNVPSLEPSGELFF.

This clonotype appeared many times. The chain carries TRBV9 and TRBJ1-3; 8 bases agree with TRBD1. The V and J ends lost 3 bases and 0 bases, in that order; junction bases with no gene match: 2. Looked up from germline, CDR1 is SGDLS and CDR2 is YYNGEE. The CDR3 sequence is 15 residues long. The CDR3, as DNA: TGTGCCAGCAGCGGGACAGGGTTCTCTGGAAACACCATATATTTT. This encodes CASSGTGFSGNTIYF.

In this sample, this clonotype turned up many times. J is TRBJ1-1 and V is TRBV10-3; weak D call: TRBD1 (6 bases). With 3 bases removed from V and 2 bases from J, the gap between germline ends came to 13 bases. From germline, CDR1 is ENHRY and CDR2 SYGVKD. This CDR3 is 15 amino acids long. CDR3 DNA sequence: TGTGCCATCAGTGATAAGGGGGGCCCAAACACTGAAGCTTTCTTT. It specifies CAISDKGGPNTEAFF.

This clonotype was observed a handful of times. The chain is built from TRBV20-1 and TRBJ2-7, with TRBD1 matching 8 bases. The V gene's germline CDR1 is DFQATT and CDR2 SNEGSKA (reference sequence). Unmatched junction bases numbered 9, after V lost 0 bases and J lost 2 bases. The CDR3 contains 16 residues. The DNA of the CDR3 is TGCAGTGCTAGAGATCGTCGGACAGGGAGGACCTACGAGCAGTACTTC. Protein sequence: CSARDRRTGRTYEQYF.

The table lists this clonotype with many counts. For the CDR3, the DNA is TGTGCCAGCAGAGACTACAATGAGCAGTTCTTC. Its protein product is CASRDYNEQFF. The chain links TRBV12-3 or TRBV12-4 to TRBJ2-1; D is ambiguous. The CDR3 sequence is 11 residues long. Trimming took 6 bases from V and 3 from J, leaving 3 bases between them.

This clonotype was detected ten times or more. The chain joins TRBV5-4 to TRBJ1-6; D ambiguous. Germline V gene lookup returns CDR1 SGHNT and CDR2 YYREEE (reference sequence). This CDR3 is 15 amino acids long. V was pared by 0 bases and J by 7 bases, with 11 bases between. CDR3 bases: TGTGCCAGCAGCTTGGAACGGCGCTCCAATTCACCCCTCCACTTT. This sequence encodes CASSLERRSNSPLHF.

The chain couples TRBV12-3 or TRBV12-4 to TRBJ2-2, with a possible D match to TRBD2 (5 bases). The CDR3 is 13 amino acids. Between the trimmed V and J ends, which lost 7 bases and 6 bases, there was a span of 12 bases. CDR3 in amino acids: CASILGAAGELFF. The CDR3 DNA sequence: TGTGCCAGCATACTGGGAGCCGCCGGGGAGCTGTTTTTT.

This clonotype occurred many times. V gene TRBV15 combines with J gene TRBJ2-1; no clear D. The CDR3 runs to 13 residues. Germline V gene sequence: CDR1 LNHNV, CDR2 YYDKDF (reference sequence). Deletions cut 1 base from V and 3 bases from J, with 4 bases between. The CDR3 sequence is CATSRANYNEQFF. The DNA for the CDR3 is TGTGCCACCAGCAGAGCGAACTACAATGAGCAGTTCTTC. Combining the CDR3 with reference TRBV15 and TRBJ2-1 gives the whole variable domain DAMVIQNPRYQVTQFGKPVTLSCSQTLNHNVMYWYQQKSSQAPKLLFHYYDKDFNNEADTPDNFQSRRPNTSFCFLDIRSPGLGDTAMYLCATSRANYNEQFFGPGTRLTVL.

This clonotype was seen many times. V is TRBV29-1 and J is TRBJ2-3; TRBD2 aligns across 7 bases. The junction had 9 bases not matched to a gene; V was cut back by 6 bases and J by 0 bases. The germline V gene encodes CDR1 SQVTM and CDR2 ANQGSEA. This CDR3 has 15 amino acids. CDR3 nucleotides: TGCAGCGTCACCTCGGGGGGAACTAGCACAGATACGCAGTATTTT. Translated, it gives CSVTSGGTSTDTQYF.

This clonotype turned up a few times. The rearrangement links TRBV6-1 to TRBJ2-3; perhaps TRBD1 as D (5 bases). Germline lookup yields CDR1 MNHNS and CDR2 SASEGT. This CDR3 comprises 14 residues. V gave up 6 bases and J gave up 3 bases, with 13 bases separating them. In DNA, the CDR3 is TGTGCCAGCAGGGTAGCCCGACAGACAGATACGCAGTATTTT. This codes for CASRVARQTDTQYF.

The V and J genes are TRBV5-6 and TRBJ1-1, with no clear D. The CDR3 has 12 residues. Trimming shortened V by 3 bases and J by 3 bases, and 6 bases separated the two germline ends. Germline-derived CDR1 and CDR2 are SGHDT and YYEEEE. The DNA of the CDR3 is TGTGCCAGCAGCTCCTTGGACACTGAAGCTTTCTTT. It translates to CASSSLDTEAFF. Together with reference TRBV5-6 and TRBJ1-1, the CDR3 gives the full variable domain: DAGVTQSPTHLIKTRGQQVTLRCSPKSGHDTVSWYQQALGQGPQFIFQYYEEEERQRGNFPDRFSGHQFPNYSSELNVNALLLGDSALYLCASSSLDTEAFFGQGTRLTVV.

Only a few counts were recorded for this clonotype. The gene calls are TRBV5-1 and TRBJ2-1; unclear D gene. Germline CDR1 SGHRS, CDR2 YFSETQ. The V and J ends lost 3 bases and 12 bases respectively, with 16 bases between them. This CDR3 region has 13 residues. The CDR3 loop reads CASSYNSLLGQFF. The CDR3 DNA reads as TGCGCCAGCAGCTATAACAGCCTATTAGGGCAGTTCTTC.

This clonotype was seen once. The chain is built from TRBV11-2 and TRBJ2-3, with D tentatively TRBD1 (6 bases). The CDR3 extends over 19 amino acids. V lost 4 bases, J lost 5 bases, and 28 bases lay in between. Germline CDR1 and CDR2: SGHAT and FQNNGV. As DNA, the CDR3 is TGTGCCAGCAGCTCCCACCAGTATGAATACAGGGAACAGCTAGATACGCAGTATTTT. Amino acids: CASSSHQYEYREQLDTQYF. Based on the CDR3 plus reference TRBV11-2 and TRBJ2-3, the full variable domain is EAGVAQSPRYKIIEKRQSVAFWCNPISGHATLYWYQQILGQGPKLLIQFQNNGVVDDSQLPKDRFSAERLKGVDSTLKIQPAKLEDSAVYLCASSSHQYEYREQLDTQYFGPGTRLTVL.

This clonotype was counted only a few times. The rearrangement uses TRBV7-8 and TRBJ2-7; 7 nucleotides agree with TRBD2. Germline V gene sequence: CDR1 SGHVS, CDR2 FQNEAQ. CDR3 length equals 14 residues. With V trimmed by 0 bases and J by 4 bases, 3 bases remained unmatched. CDR3 in amino acids: CASSLAGTTYEQYF. The DNA for the CDR3 is TGTGCCAGCAGCTTAGCCGGGACTACTTACGAGCAGTACTTC. The variable domain in full, with the rest retrieved from reference TRBV7-8 and TRBJ2-7, is GAGVSQSPRYKVAKRGQDVALRCDPISGHVSLFWYQQALGQGPEFLTYFQNEAQLDKSGLPSDRFFAERPEGSVSTLKIQRTQQEDSAVYLCASSLAGTTYEQYFGPGTRLTVT.